This section outlines one T cell receptor beta chain sequence together with its context. Its antigen is unknown. Germline V gene sequence: CDR1 SNHLY, CDR2 FYNNEI. The V gene lost 0 bases and the J gene lost 7 bases, with 10 bases spanning the gap. The CDR3 has 14 residues. The data stem from a study of T cell clones after liver transplantation. The wider study: HCV positivity affected three of eight recipients; the rest lacked autoimmune or viral indications. Study results and limitations: In most of the 8 subjects, circulating graft-donor-reactive CD4 TCRbeta sequences fell significantly after transplant.

The data were produced by immunoSEQ multiplex PCR, yet TCRdb's version contains in-frame clones alone and is incomplete. The profile shows roughly 120,000 clones, 90% of them singletons. Here the sequenced sample was CD4+ T cells from blood, taken 12 months after liver transplant. The receptor was isolated from a human patient who received a liver transplant. The graft donor may have contributed some T cells. The rearrangement joins TRBV2 to TRBJ2-1; D is perhaps TRBD2 (5 bases). The CDR3 DNA is TGTGCCAGCAGTGAAGCGCTTCGAGGGAATGAGCAGTTCTTC. Protein product: CASSEALRGNEQFF.